Shown below are 30 T cell receptor beta chains from a single sample sequenced in a study of blood T cell repertoires in COVID-19. The data were produced by immunoSEQ multiplex PCR, yet TCRdb's version contains in-frame clones alone and is incomplete. Seen here are roughly 380,000 clones, 85% observed once, and the top ten hold roughly 3.9%. Sequenced material: peripheral blood. These receptors originate from a woman aged 18 to 35 with acute or convalescent COVID-19.

The chain has TRBV24-1 and TRBJ1-2, with 12 nucleotides matching TRBD1. This CDR3 has 15 amino acids. The germline gives CDR1 KGHDR, CDR2 SFDVKD. Trimming removed 9 bases from V and 4 bases from J; junction bases left unmatched: 8. The CDR3 loop is CATPQGQGAFYGYTF. CDR3 sequence (DNA): TGTGCCACCCCCCAGGGACAGGGGGCTTTCTATGGCTACACCTTC.

This chain joins TRBV24-1 and TRBJ2-1; TRBD1 aligns across 8 bases. This CDR3 contains 17 residues. Unmatched junction bases numbered 15, after V lost 4 bases and J lost 8 bases. Germline V gene sequence: CDR1 KGHDR, CDR2 SFDVKD. The CDR3 loop is CATSDHRGSTRVDEQFF. The CDR3 DNA reads as TGTGCCACCAGTGACCACAGGGGGTCTACTAGGGTAGATGAGCAGTTCTTC.

The CDR3 DNA is TGTGCCAGCCTATTGGACAGGGTAGATCTTGGTGAGCAGTTCTTC. Amino acids: CASLLDRVDLGEQFF. The rearrangement links TRBV6-5 to TRBJ2-1; 8 positions match TRBD1. The germline V gene has CDR1 MNHEY and CDR2 SVGAGI. V lost 8 bases, J lost 9 bases, and 15 bases stayed unmatched. The CDR3 spans 15 residues.

The sample holds one count of this clone. The rearrangement uses TRBV30 and TRBJ1-5, with 7 bases aligning to TRBD1. Germline CDR1 and CDR2: GTSNPN and SVGIG (reference sequence). Unmatched junction bases numbered 6, after V lost 0 bases and J lost 4 bases. CDR3 length: 15 residues. The CDR3 DNA is TGTGCCTGGAGTGTAAAGGAGGGGGCAAATCAGCCCCAGCATTTT. Amino acids: CAWSVKEGANQPQHF.

This chain joins TRBV27 and TRBJ2-7; D might be TRBD2 (5 bases). The germline V gene encodes CDR1 MNHEY and CDR2 SMNVEV (reference sequence). V was trimmed by 5 bases and J by 2 bases, leaving 19 bases between them. This CDR3 comprises 16 residues. The CDR3, as DNA: TGTGCCAGCAGTCCCCATCTTTCTAGCAACCCCTACGAGCAGTACTTC. Amino acid sequence: CASSPHLSSNPYEQYF.

The chain combines TRBV5-4 with TRBJ2-3; a weak D match, TRBD2 (5 bases). Per germline, CDR1 SGHNT and CDR2 YYREEE (reference sequence). The ends were cut back, 1 base at V and 1 base at J, with 10 bases in the middle. The CDR3 has 15 amino acids. The CDR3 protein is CASSLPGSGTDTQYF. In nucleotides, the CDR3 is TGTGCCAGCAGCTTGCCGGGGTCAGGCACAGATACGCAGTATTTT.

This chain uses TRBV5-1 with TRBJ2-5; D gene unclear. In germline, CDR1 is SGHRS, CDR2 YFSETQ. V dropped 1 base and J dropped 3 bases, with 13 bases sitting between them. This CDR3 contains 15 residues. The CDR3 DNA sequence: TGCGCCAGCAGCTTGCGGCCTAGTCGGGAAGAGACCCAGTACTTC. Translating it yields CASSLRPSREETQYF.

This clone was seen a few times. V gene TRBV11-2 combines with J gene TRBJ2-7; D is uncertain. The CDR3 consists of 19 residues. Germline CDR1 is SGHAT and CDR2 is FQNNGV. Trimming stripped 2 bases from V and 3 bases from J, with 26 bases between. The CDR3 spells CASSLSYGPVTPSHYEQYF. CDR3 sequence (DNA): TGTGCCAGCAGCTTATCTTACGGTCCGGTGACACCCTCTCACTACGAGCAGTACTTC.

J is TRBJ2-5 and V is TRBV28, with D possibly matching TRBD2 (6 bases). The CDR3 runs to 17 residues. Germline loops: CDR1 MDHEN, CDR2 SYDVKM. V shed 4 bases and J shed 1 base, with 19 bases lying between them. For the CDR3, the DNA is TGTGCCAGCAGTTCGTCCCGGGACTCCTTCCTCCAAGAGACCCAGTACTTC. Translating it yields CASSSSRDSFLQETQYF.

The chain carries TRBV30 and TRBJ1-3; D is undetermined. Trimming left V 6 bases short and J 4 bases short, with 4 bases between. CDR1 is GTSNPN and CDR2 is SVGIG in the germline V gene (reference sequence). This CDR3 spans 10 amino acids. Written as DNA, the CDR3 is TGTGCCTGTCTCGGAAACACCATATATTTT. Amino acids: CACLGNTIYF.

This clone appeared a few times. The genes are TRBV27 and TRBJ1-1, with 10 bases that match TRBD1. The CDR3 has 15 amino acids. Germline CDR1 MNHEY, CDR2 SMNVEV (reference sequence). Trimming took 5 bases from V and 5 from J; bases not matched to a gene: 8. The CDR3 sequence is CASSPPGQGRTEAFF. CDR3 nucleotide sequence: TGTGCCAGCAGTCCCCCGGGACAGGGGAGGACTGAAGCTTTCTTT.

This clone showed up just a few times. This chain joins TRBV4-2 and TRBJ2-7; TRBD2 aligns across 9 bases. There are 17 residues in the CDR3. Germline values: CDR1 LGHNA, CDR2 YNFKEQ. V trimming: 2 bases; J trimming: 0 bases; junction bases outside the gene matches: 8. CDR3 loop: CASSQPPLAGSSYEQYF. CDR3 in DNA: TGTGCCAGCAGCCAACCCCCCCTAGCGGGGAGCTCCTACGAGCAGTACTTC.

The chain links TRBV18 to TRBJ1-4, with D possibly being TRBD1 (5 bases). This CDR3 spans 14 amino acids. CDR1 and CDR2 from the germline V gene are KGHSH and LQKENI. Between the trimmed V and J ends, which lost 3 bases and 5 bases, there was a span of 10 bases. The CDR3 protein is CASSPVRVNEKLFF. In DNA form, the CDR3 reads TGTGCCAGCTCACCGGTCAGGGTAAATGAAAAACTGTTTTTT.

As for this clone: One base separates it from a far larger clone, so it is likely a read error. The gene calls are TRBV6-5 and TRBJ2-6, with D uncertain. The CDR3 length is 13 residues. CDR1 is MNHEY, CDR2 SVGAGI, per germline. Trimming took 6 bases from V and 0 from J, leaving 3 bases between them. CDR3 nucleotide sequence: TGTGCCAGCAGCTTCTCTGGGGCCAACGTCCTGACTTTC. Its protein product is CASSFSGANVLTF.

This chain uses TRBV30 with TRBJ1-5, with 9 bases identical to TRBD1. The V gene end was trimmed by 2 bases and the J gene end by 7 bases; junction bases not matched to a gene: 12. Germline CDR1 is GTSNPN and CDR2 is SVGIG (reference sequence). The CDR3 spans 16 residues. CDR3 in DNA: TGTGCCTGGAGTTTTCCGGGACAGGGCTTGGAACAGCCCCAGCATTTT. It encodes CAWSFPGQGLEQPQHF.

The genes are TRBV18 and TRBJ1-4; D unresolved. Germline V gene sequence: CDR1 KGHSH, CDR2 LQKENI. Trimming removed 6 bases from V and 2 bases from J, with 13 bases in between. The CDR3 loop spans 15 amino acids. Here the CDR3 reads CASSWRVGTNEKLFF. CDR3 sequence (DNA): TGTGCCAGCTCGTGGAGGGTTGGCACTAATGAAAAACTGTTTTTT. The full variable domain, its missing parts supplied by reference TRBV18 and TRBJ1-4, is NAGVMQNPRHLVRRRGQEARLRCSPMKGHSHVYWYRQLPEEGLKFMVYLQKENIIDESGMPKERFSAEFPKEGPSILRIQQVVRGDSAAYFCASSWRVGTNEKLFFGSGTQLSVL.

This clone has only a few counts. This sequence joins TRBV5-1 and TRBJ1-3; D might be TRBD1 (6 bases). The length of the CDR3 is 14 residues. Germline V gene sequence: CDR1 SGHRS, CDR2 YFSETQ. Trimming removed 5 bases from V and 10 bases from J, with 19 bases in between. The CDR3 is CASRNGQTDVTIYF. In DNA, the CDR3 is TGCGCCAGCAGAAATGGACAGACGGATGTGACCATATATTTT.

The V call is TRBV19, the J call TRBJ1-6; D gene uncertain. Trimming stripped 3 bases from V and 8 bases from J, with 20 bases between. CDR3 length: 17 amino acids. Germline CDR1 reads LNHDA; CDR2 reads SQIVND (reference sequence). CDR3 sequence: CASSILPGSQSDSPLHF. The CDR3 region has the DNA TGTGCCAGTAGTATCTTGCCGGGGTCTCAATCGGATTCACCCCTCCACTTT.

CDR3 amino acids: CASSYSATGGYNEQFF. The CDR3 nucleotides are TGTGCCAGCAGTTACTCAGCGACAGGGGGTTACAATGAGCAGTTCTTC. This rearrangement joins TRBV6-5 to TRBJ2-1; 9 positions match TRBD1. The V segment lost 0 bases and the J segment 4 bases; nucleotides outside the gene matches: 4. CDR3 length equals 16 residues. CDR1 and CDR2 from the germline V gene are MNHEY and SVGAGI.

DNA for the CDR3: TGCGCCAGCAGCTTGGCTCGGGGGGATGCGGCTGAAGCTTTCTTT. Residues: CASSLARGDAAEAFF. The chain combines TRBV5-1 with TRBJ1-1; TRBD1 is a possible D gene (5 bases). The CDR3 has 15 residues. Germline CDR1 and CDR2: SGHRS and YFSETQ. Trimming pared 0 bases from V and 6 bases from J, leaving 15 bases between.

V usage is TRBV29-1 and J usage is TRBJ2-6; D may be TRBD2 (5 bases). The CDR3 covers 14 residues. Germline V gives CDR1 SQVTM, CDR2 ANQGSEA. Trimming shortened V by 6 bases and J by 0 bases, and 9 bases separated the two germline ends. Here the CDR3 reads CSVKTSSGANVLTF. DNA for the CDR3: TGCAGCGTCAAAACTAGCTCTGGGGCCAACGTCCTGACTTTC.

The chain has TRBV18 and TRBJ1-6; 11 nucleotides line up with TRBD1. The CDR3 extends over 16 amino acids. Germline V gives CDR1 KGHSH, CDR2 LQKENI. V lost 1 base and J lost 9; bases outside the gene matches: 5. CDR3 bases: TGTGCCAGCTCACCACTCAGGGACAGGGGGAGTTCACCCCTCCACTTT. Translation gives CASSPLRDRGSSPLHF. Full variable domain (rest looked up from reference TRBV18 and TRBJ1-6): NAGVMQNPRHLVRRRGQEARLRCSPMKGHSHVYWYRQLPEEGLKFMVYLQKENIIDESGMPKERFSAEFPKEGPSILRIQQVVRGDSAAYFCASSPLRDRGSSPLHFGNGTRLTVT.

The CDR3 sequence is CASSFEASYEQYF. In DNA form, the CDR3 reads TGTGCCAGCAGTTTTGAGGCCTCCTACGAGCAGTACTTC. The chain is built from TRBV6-5 and TRBJ2-7; no firm D call. The V gene's germline CDR1 is MNHEY and CDR2 SVGAGI. The CDR3 is 13 residues long. The ends were cut back, 4 bases at V and 0 bases at J, with 7 bases in the middle.

V gene TRBV12-3 or TRBV12-4 combines with J gene TRBJ2-5, with D uncertain. V was clipped by 0 bases and J by 3 bases, with 2 bases between them. This CDR3 has 12 amino acids. CDR3 in amino acids: CASSLAKETQYF. The CDR3 nucleotides read TGTGCCAGCAGTTTAGCCAAAGAGACCCAGTACTTC.

The V call is TRBV24-1, the J call TRBJ1-1; 8 bases map to TRBD1. Per the germline V gene, CDR1 is KGHDR and CDR2 is SFDVKD. The CDR3 loop spans 16 amino acids. J was trimmed by 7 bases and V by 4 bases; bases with no gene match: 13. CDR3 loop: CATSDTSGQGPHEAFF. The CDR3 DNA sequence: TGTGCCACCAGTGACACATCAGGACAGGGACCTCATGAAGCTTTCTTT.

The chain recombines TRBV27 with TRBJ2-1; 11 nucleotides line up with TRBD2. The germline CDR1 and CDR2 sequences are MNHEY and SMNVEV (reference sequence). The CDR3 contains 17 residues. V shed 5 bases and J 8 bases; nucleotides not matched to a gene: 14. The DNA for the CDR3 is TGTGCCAGCAGTCCGACTAGCGGGATGGAAATCGTAGATGAGCAGTTCTTC. Protein: CASSPTSGMEIVDEQFF.

This chain joins TRBV9 and TRBJ2-1; 8 bases line up with TRBD1. The V and J ends lost 0 bases and 7 bases, in that order; junction bases with no gene match: 9. Germline CDR1 is SGDLS and CDR2 is YYNGEE. The CDR3 length is 16 residues. The CDR3 reads CASSVEAGGVGNEQFF. CDR3 coding DNA: TGTGCCAGCAGCGTAGAGGCAGGGGGCGTAGGGAATGAGCAGTTCTTC.

The V and J genes are TRBV6-5 and TRBJ1-2; 7 bases match TRBD1. The V and J ends lost 6 bases and 4 bases, in that order; junction bases with no gene match: 8. The germline V gene has CDR1 MNHEY and CDR2 SVGAGI. CDR3 length: 14 residues. CDR3 amino acids: CASRARQGAYGYTF. The DNA for the CDR3 is TGTGCCAGCAGGGCTCGACAGGGTGCCTATGGCTACACCTTC.

The chain couples TRBV10-1 to TRBJ2-3; no clear D. The germline V gene has CDR1 WNHNN and CDR2 SYGVQD (reference sequence). With 8 bases removed from V and 9 bases from J, the gap between germline ends came to 18 bases. This CDR3 has 13 residues. CDR3 nucleotides: TGCGCCAGCGTTGACTCGCTCCAGAGCACGCAGTATTTT. This sequence encodes CASVDSLQSTQYF.

This rearrangement joins TRBV5-1 to TRBJ1-3; tentative D call: TRBD1 (6 bases). Looked up from germline, CDR1 is SGHRS and CDR2 is YFSETQ. Trimming removed 1 base from V and 2 bases from J, with 13 bases in between. The CDR3 consists of 16 residues. The DNA of the CDR3 is TGCGCCAGCAGCTTGTTAGGACAGCTCGCTGGAAACACCATATATTTT. Protein: CASSLLGQLAGNTIYF. Full variable domain (outside the CDR3, taken from reference TRBV5-1 and TRBJ1-3): KAGVTQTPRYLIKTRGQQVTLSCSPISGHRSVSWYQQTPGQGLQFLFEYFSETQRNKGNFPGRFSGRQFSNSRSEMNVSTLELGDSALYLCASSLLGQLAGNTIYFGEGSWLTVV.